This T cell receptor beta chain comes out of a study of cytomegalovirus exposure and HLA in healthy donors. At the level of the study: There were 70 million to 95 million unique TCRs (from HLA-typed donors) in an early data release. Clustering assigned approximately 78% of the approximately 400 genotyped donors to the Caucasian-associated ancestry cluster. Study-level results: In a later analysis, parvovirus B19, influenza, CMV and Epstein-Barr virus appeared linked to several top co-occurrence clusters.

The PCR made use of 60 Vbeta and 13 Jbeta primers. The assay was immunoSEQ multiplex PCR, and TCRdb's table has in-frame clones only and misses some. There are fewer than 250,000 clones in the sample; 65% to 80% occur only once, and about 5% lies in the top ten. Trimming removed 5 bases from V and 3 bases from J, with 32 bases in between. This CDR3 is built from 20 residues. Germline V gives CDR1 MDHEN, CDR2 SYDVKM. This clone is a singleton in its sample. The antigen is unknown. Material for sequencing was PBMCs. This receptor was identified in a man aged 25-45 years in good health and CMV-seropositive. The chain is built from TRBV28 and TRBJ2-7; D possibly uses TRBD1 or TRBD2 (12 bases each). Here the CDR3 DNA reads TGTGCCAGCAGTAGTACCGGGACAGGGGGCTCTAGCGGGAGGGGCTACGAGCAGTACTTC. Its translation: CASSSTGTGGSSGRGYEQYF.